This T cell receptor beta chain is drawn from a study of cytotoxic CD8 clonotypes in ibrutinib-treated CLL. Overall study context: For this cohort, patients were approximately ten relapsed/refractory and around 15 treatment-naive, while 17 were IGHV unmutated.

TCRdb's table, derived via immunoSEQ multiplex PCR, lists solely in-frame clones and lacks some. The sample lists roughly 250,000 clones, 70% occurring once. V was trimmed by 2 bases and J by 1 base, leaving 3 bases between them. This CDR3 region has 12 residues. Germline values: CDR1 MNHNY, CDR2 SVGAGI (reference sequence). The TCR was taken from a human donor with chronic lymphocytic leukemia. The sample here was PBMCs, taken after 24 months of ibrutinib treatment. V is TRBV6-6 and J is TRBJ2-7; no definite D call. The DNA of the CDR3 is TGTGCCAGCAGTTACGAATCCTACGAGCAGTACTTC. Its protein product is CASSYESYEQYF.